Shown below are 20 T cell receptor beta chains from a single sample sequenced in a study of T-cell memory formation after mild COVID-19. TCRdb reprocessed the 5' RACE reads via MiXCR and lists one record per CDR3 protein. There are around 300,000 distinct CDR3 sequences in the sample; roughly an eighth occur only once, and 22% lies in the top ten. Sequencing was performed on PBMCs or a T cell subset sorted from them (not recorded which). The receptors were sampled from a young man who had mild COVID-19 (a few samples of this study predate the infection). Cell type and time point are not known.

This clonotype appeared a few times. This rearrangement joins TRBV7-9 to TRBJ2-2, with a weak D call TRBD1 (5 bases). This CDR3 spans 13 amino acids. Germline CDR1 reads SEHNR; CDR2 reads FQNEAQ (reference sequence). The V end was cut by 5 bases, the J end by 5 bases, with 9 bases between. CDR3 bases: TGTGCCAGCAGCCCAAGACAGACCGGGGAGCTGTTTTTT. Protein: CASSPRQTGELFF. The variable domain in full, completed from reference TRBV7-9 and TRBJ2-2, reads DTGVSQNPRHKITKRGQNVTFRCDPISEHNRLYWYRQTLGQGPEFLTYFQNEAQLEKSRLLSDRFSAERPKGSFSTLEIQRTEQGDSAMYLCASSPRQTGELFFGEGSRLTVL.

The chain couples TRBV7-2 to TRBJ2-2; tentatively, D is TRBD1 (5 bases). Germline-derived CDR1 and CDR2 are SGHTA and FQGNSA. The CDR3 loop spans 15 amino acids. Trimming pared 1 base from V and 6 bases from J, leaving 12 bases between. The CDR3 spells CASSLVPRESGELFF. In DNA form, the CDR3 reads TGTGCCAGCAGCTTAGTTCCCAGGGAATCCGGGGAGCTGTTTTTT.

The chain has TRBV20-1 and TRBJ1-1, with D maybe TRBD1 (5 bases). V was clipped by 2 bases and J by 2 bases, with 15 bases between them. This CDR3 region has 15 residues. CDR1 and CDR2 from the germline V gene are DFQATT and SNEGSKA (reference sequence). The CDR3: CSARPPLGPNTEAFF. The CDR3, as DNA: TGCAGTGCTAGACCCCCCCTGGGACCTAACACTGAAGCTTTCTTT.

The rearrangement uses TRBV30 and TRBJ2-1; 7 bases align to TRBD2. From germline, CDR1 is GTSNPN and CDR2 SVGIG (reference sequence). Trimming took 3 bases from V and 7 from J; bases not matched to a gene: 6. The CDR3 is made up of 13 amino acids. Here the CDR3 reads CAWSLGGLNEQFF. Here the CDR3 DNA reads TGTGCCTGGAGCCTGGGGGGGTTGAATGAGCAGTTCTTC.

This clonotype has more than one count but fewer than ten. This sequence joins TRBV6-1 and TRBJ2-2, with D possibly being TRBD1 (5 bases). The germline V gene encodes CDR1 MNHNS and CDR2 SASEGT. This CDR3 has 15 residues. V gave up 7 bases and J gave up 1 base, with 13 bases separating them. Here the CDR3 DNA reads TGTGCCAGCAAGGGTTTCACAGGGAACACCGGGGAGCTGTTTTTT. Amino acid sequence: CASKGFTGNTGELFF.

CDR3 sequence: CSAEGRRNQPQHF. CDR3 DNA: TGCAGTGCCGAGGGAAGGCGCAATCAGCCCCAGCATTTT. V gene TRBV20-1 combines with J gene TRBJ1-5; no clear D. Germline CDR1 reads DFQATT; CDR2 reads SNEGSKA (reference sequence). This CDR3 has 13 residues. Trimming took off 6 bases at V and 2 bases at J, with 11 bases between the two ends.

This clonotype has only a few counts. The CDR3 reads CSVNTGVGEQFF. CDR3 sequence (DNA): TGCAGCGTAAATACAGGGGTCGGGGAGCAGTTCTTC. The J gene is TRBJ2-1, the V gene TRBV29-1; 7 bases line up with TRBD1. Looked up from germline, CDR1 is SQVTM and CDR2 is ANQGSEA. The V gene end was trimmed by 6 bases and the J gene end by 10 bases; junction bases not matched to a gene: 9. The CDR3 extends over 12 amino acids.

Only a few counts were recorded for this clonotype. This chain connects TRBV18 to TRBJ2-7; the D is unclear. CDR3 size: 13 residues. CDR1 is KGHSH and CDR2 is LQKENI in the germline V gene. The germline V and J ends were trimmed by 4 bases and 3 bases, with 10 bases remaining between them. The CDR3 loop reads CASSLRHSYEQYV. The CDR3 DNA sequence: TGTGCCAGCTCACTTCGACACAGCTACGAGCAGTACGTC.

V usage is TRBV14 and J usage is TRBJ1-2; no clear D gene. The CDR3 is made up of 15 amino acids. CDR1 and CDR2 (germline): SGHDN, FVKESK. The V end lost 4 bases, the J end lost 4 bases, and 16 bases lay between the germline ends. DNA for the CDR3: TGTGCCAGCAGCCTATCAGGTGCCGAGACCTATGGCTACACCTTC. It encodes CASSLSGAETYGYTF. The full variable domain, in which reference TRBV14 and TRBJ1-2 provide the parts outside the CDR3, is EAGVTQFPSHSVIEKGQTVTLRCDPISGHDNLYWYRRVMGKEIKFLLHFVKESKQDESGMPNNRFLAERTGGTYSTLKVQPAELEDSGVYFCASSLSGAETYGYTFGSGTRLTVV.

V and J are TRBV20-1 and TRBJ2-7; a weak D match, TRBD2 (5 bases). Germline CDR1 and CDR2: DFQATT and SNEGSKA (reference sequence). V lost 0 bases, J lost 4 bases, and 10 bases lay in between. This CDR3 has 13 amino acids. The CDR3 is CSARDNLAYEQYF. The CDR3 nucleotides read TGCAGTGCTAGAGATAACCTAGCTTACGAGCAGTACTTC.

The chain carries TRBV5-4 and TRBJ2-5, with D possibly TRBD1 on 5 matching bases. V lost 4 bases, J lost 4 bases, and 11 bases lay in between. The CDR3 loop spans 13 amino acids. The germline V gene encodes CDR1 SGHNT and CDR2 YYREEE (reference sequence). The CDR3: CASSDDRRETQYF. CDR3 nucleotide sequence: TGTGCCAGCAGCGACGACAGACGAGAGACCCAGTACTTC.

The genes are TRBV3-1 and TRBJ1-2; D may be TRBD1 (5 bases). The CDR3 has 15 residues. Germline values: CDR1 LGHDT, CDR2 YNNKEL (reference sequence). The ends were cut back, 2 bases at V and 4 bases at J, with 14 bases in the middle. The CDR3 nucleotides are TGTGCCAGCAGCCAACTCTCCGGGACGGCCTATGGCTACACCTTC. Translation: CASSQLSGTAYGYTF.

This clonotype has a count of ten or more. This chain uses TRBV4-2 with TRBJ2-3; 9 bases agree with TRBD2. The ends lost 1 base at V and 6 bases at J; junction bases unmatched: 8. This CDR3 is 16 amino acids long. The germline CDR1 and CDR2 sequences are LGHNA and YNFKEQ. The CDR3 nucleotides read TGTGCCAGCAGCCAAGGGGTCGCGGGGGGGCACGATACGCAGTATTTT. It codes for CASSQGVAGGHDTQYF.

This clonotype was seen repeatedly, ten times or more. The chain uses TRBV3-1 and TRBJ2-1, with 9 positions matching TRBD2. This CDR3 contains 15 residues. The germline gives CDR1 LGHDT, CDR2 YNNKEL (reference sequence). V dropped 1 base and J dropped 7; count of bases not matched to a gene: 5. CDR3 sequence reads: CASSQGLAGLNEQFF. For the CDR3, the DNA is TGTGCCAGCAGCCAAGGGCTAGCGGGGCTTAATGAGCAGTTCTTC.

The sample holds many counts of this clonotype. The chain uses TRBV5-1 and TRBJ2-1, with 12 nucleotides matching TRBD1. This CDR3 is built from 15 residues. Germline loops: CDR1 SGHRS, CDR2 YFSETQ. The J segment lost 5 bases and the V segment lost 4 bases, leaving 4 bases of the junction unmatched. CDR3 DNA sequence: TGCGCCAGCAGCCAGGGACAGGGGGCGGACAATGAGCAGTTCTTC. Translating it yields CASSQGQGADNEQFF. The full variable domain, its missing parts supplied by reference TRBV5-1 and TRBJ2-1, is KAGVTQTPRYLIKTRGQQVTLSCSPISGHRSVSWYQQTPGQGLQFLFEYFSETQRNKGNFPGRFSGRQFSNSRSEMNVSTLELGDSALYLCASSQGQGADNEQFFGPGTRLTVL.

This chain links TRBV20-1 with TRBJ1-1, with 8 bases fitting TRBD1. This CDR3 is 15 amino acids long. Germline CDR1 DFQATT, CDR2 SNEGSKA (reference sequence). Trimming took 0 bases from V and 3 from J; bases not matched to a gene: 6. Here the CDR3 reads CSARDGQGGYTEAFF. The CDR3 nucleotides are TGCAGTGCTAGAGATGGACAGGGCGGTTACACTGAAGCTTTCTTT.

The chain carries TRBV10-3 and TRBJ2-3; TRBD2 matches 10 bases. V lost 0 bases and J lost 4; bases outside the gene matches: 13. Germline V gene data show CDR1 as ENHRY and CDR2 as SYGVKD. CDR3 length: 19 residues. This chain's CDR3 is CAISESYLGLAPGSDTQYF. In DNA, the CDR3 is TGTGCCATCAGTGAGTCCTACCTGGGACTAGCGCCGGGCTCAGATACGCAGTATTTT.

The gene calls are TRBV2 and TRBJ1-1, with D tentatively TRBD1 (6 bases). The CDR3 is 11 amino acids. The germline V and J ends were trimmed by 7 bases and 4 bases, with 7 bases remaining between them. CDR1 is SNHLY, CDR2 FYNNEI, per germline. The CDR3 protein is CASNRVTEAFF. The CDR3 coding sequence is TGTGCCAGCAACAGGGTCACTGAAGCTTTCTTT.

This clonotype has at least ten counts. The genes are TRBV6-1 and TRBJ1-5; 9 positions agree with TRBD1. J was trimmed by 5 bases and V by 9 bases; bases with no gene match: 8. Germline CDR1 MNHNS, CDR2 SASEGT. There are 14 residues in the CDR3. As DNA, the CDR3 is TGTGCCAGTTCCCGGGACAGGGTTGATCAGCCCCAGCATTTT. Translating it yields CASSRDRVDQPQHF.

The chain is built from TRBV4-1 and TRBJ1-2; D not certain. The CDR3 consists of 15 residues. Germline lookup yields CDR1 MGHRA and CDR2 YSYEKL. V gave up 1 base and J gave up 2 bases, with 11 bases separating them. CDR3 loop: CASSQGSTRNYGYTF. In nucleotides, the CDR3 is TGCGCCAGCAGCCAAGGTTCCACCCGGAACTATGGCTACACCTTC.